The present T cell receptor beta chain was sequenced within a study of T cell responses to AZD1222 COVID-19 vaccine. General observations from the study: Following two doses of AZD1222, Spike-specific TCR breadth and depth rose.

Produced via immunoSEQ multiplex PCR; TCRdb's table is partial and in-frame only. The table shows roughly 160,000 clones, with 94% occurring only once. In regard to this clone: Its antigen is not known.

Germline CDR1 is SGHDT and CDR2 is YYEEEE. V lost 3 bases, J lost 4 bases, and 13 bases lay in between. This CDR3 has 14 amino acids. The material sequenced was peripheral blood, taken on day 0 of AZD1222 vaccination. The chain is built from TRBV5-6 and TRBJ1-2; unclear D gene. The TCR originated in an adult in good health. Here the CDR3 DNA reads TGTGCCAGCAGCTGGCCGGGAGGCCCCTATGGCTACACCTTC. Translation gives CASSWPGGPYGYTF. Variable domain in full (rest from reference TRBV5-6 and TRBJ1-2): DAGVTQSPTHLIKTRGQQVTLRCSPKSGHDTVSWYQQALGQGPQFIFQYYEEEERQRGNFPDRFSGHQFPNYSSELNVNALLLGDSALYLCASSWPGGPYGYTFGSGTRLTVV.